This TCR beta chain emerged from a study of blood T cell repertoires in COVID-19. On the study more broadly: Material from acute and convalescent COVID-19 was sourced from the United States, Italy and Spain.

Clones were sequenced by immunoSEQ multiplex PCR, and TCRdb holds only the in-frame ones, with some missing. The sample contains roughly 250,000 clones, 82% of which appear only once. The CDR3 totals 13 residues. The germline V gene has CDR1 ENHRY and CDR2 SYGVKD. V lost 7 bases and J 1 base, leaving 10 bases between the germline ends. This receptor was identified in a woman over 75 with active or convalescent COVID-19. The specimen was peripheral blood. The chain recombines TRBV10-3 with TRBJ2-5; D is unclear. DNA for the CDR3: TGTGCCATCAATCGCGAAGTCCAAGAGACCCAGTACTTC. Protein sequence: CAINREVQETQYF.